This passage covers 4 T cell receptor beta chains from one sample sequenced in a study of response to subunit inactivated influenza vaccine. TCRdb reprocessed the RT-PCR reads via MiXCR and lists one record per CDR3 protein. The sample consists of 150,000 or so distinct CDR3 sequences, about a tenth of them appearing once. The sample here was non-naive T cells sorted from PBMCs, taken more than 35 days after vaccination. Source of these receptors: a man in his fifties who received an inactivated influenza vaccine.

This clonotype occurred many times. V gene TRBV12-3 or TRBV12-4 combines with J gene TRBJ1-6; 8 bases are shared with TRBD1. The V gene end was trimmed by 6 bases and the J gene end by 10 bases; junction bases not matched to a gene: 8. The CDR3 loop spans 14 amino acids. The CDR3 sequence is CASSPGQGGSPLHF. The CDR3 region has the DNA TGTGCCAGCAGCCCTGGACAGGGAGGCTCACCCCTCCACTTT.

Ten or more counts support this clonotype. The V and J genes are TRBV3-1 and TRBJ2-1; D is ambiguous. The germline V gene has CDR1 LGHDT and CDR2 YNNKEL (reference sequence). Trimming removed 5 bases from V and 8 bases from J, with 7 bases in between. The CDR3 is 11 residues long. CDR3 sequence (DNA): TGTGCCAGCAGCGAAGGTTATGAGCAGTTCTTC. Protein product: CASSEGYEQFF.

The chain has TRBV7-9 and TRBJ2-5; 8 nucleotides agree with TRBD1. With 6 bases clipped from V and 2 bases from J, the junction kept 5 bases outside the gene matches. This CDR3 spans 14 amino acids. Looked up from germline, CDR1 is SEHNR and CDR2 is FQNEAQ (reference sequence). The CDR3 spells CASRQTGGQETQYF. The CDR3 DNA reads as TGTGCCAGCAGGCAAACAGGGGGTCAAGAGACCCAGTACTTC.

The table lists this clonotype with many counts. The rearrangement uses TRBV5-1 and TRBJ2-1; tentative D call: TRBD2 (5 bases). This CDR3 comprises 15 residues. V lost 5 bases, J lost 0 bases, and 12 bases lay in between. Germline V gene data show CDR1 as SGHRS and CDR2 as YFSETQ. The CDR3 region has the DNA TGCGCCAGCAGAAAACCCGGGGACTCCTACAATGAGCAGTTCTTC. This gives the protein CASRKPGDSYNEQFF.